Listed here are 24 T cell receptor beta chains from one sample, sequenced in a study of blood T cell repertoires in COVID-19. The repertoire was sequenced with immunoSEQ multiplex PCR; TCRdb's copy has only in-frame clones and lacks some. The data show 170,000 or so clones, approximately 88% seen once. The specimen sequenced was peripheral blood. The source is a woman aged 60 to 75 with acute or convalescent COVID-19.

This chain connects TRBV6-6 to TRBJ2-5; 10 positions agree with TRBD1. The CDR3 length is 16 residues. Germline lookup yields CDR1 MNHNY and CDR2 SVGAGI (reference sequence). V shed 5 bases and J 2 bases; nucleotides not matched to a gene: 8. CDR3 DNA: TGTGCCAGCAGTCGACAGGGGGCTAGGGGGCAAGAGACCCAGTACTTC. It codes for CASSRQGARGQETQYF.

With regard to this clone: This sample includes further DNA sequences coding for the same CDR3. The chain employs TRBV19 and TRBJ1-4; 7 bases map to TRBD1. The CDR3 sequence is 14 residues long. Germline values: CDR1 LNHDA, CDR2 SQIVND (reference sequence). Trimming took 6 bases from V and 5 from J; bases not matched to a gene: 6. DNA of the CDR3: TGTGCCAGTAGCCGACAGGGTCCGAATGAAAAACTGTTTTTT. Its protein product is CASSRQGPNEKLFF.

The chain joins TRBV13 to TRBJ2-3; 13 bases match TRBD2. Trimming took 3 bases from V and 4 from J; bases not matched to a gene: 4. Germline CDR1 and CDR2: PRHDT and FYEKMQ (reference sequence). The CDR3 loop spans 16 amino acids. The CDR3 is CASSFGLAGEADTQYF. Here the CDR3 DNA reads TGTGCCAGCAGCTTCGGACTAGCGGGGGAAGCAGATACGCAGTATTTT.

This chain connects TRBV3-1 (or the pseudogene TRBV3-2) to TRBJ1-2; the D gene is possibly TRBD1 (6 bases). Trimming pared 4 bases from V and 4 bases from J, leaving 10 bases between. Germline V gives CDR1 LGHDT, CDR2 YNNKEL (reference sequence). The CDR3 covers 13 residues. CDR3 in DNA: TGTGCCAGCAGCCGGGGACAAAGCTATGGCTACACCTTC. It translates to CASSRGQSYGYTF.

V gene TRBV18 combines with J gene TRBJ2-3; D is undetermined. Trimming stripped 5 bases from V and 3 bases from J, with 9 bases between. The CDR3 contains 13 residues. The germline CDR1 and CDR2 sequences are KGHSH and LQKENI. This CDR3 is CASSATQTDTQYF. DNA for the CDR3: TGTGCCAGCTCAGCCACACAGACAGATACGCAGTATTTT.

With regard to this clone: Distinct nucleotide sequences in the sample also encode this CDR3. V and J are TRBV11-3 and TRBJ1-1, with a possible D match to TRBD1 (5 bases). Germline CDR1 and CDR2: SGHNT and YENEEA. Trimming took off 1 base at V and 2 bases at J, with 11 bases between the two ends. There are 15 residues in the CDR3. CDR3 sequence (DNA): TGTGCCAGCAGCTTAGGGGGCAGGGTAAACACTGAAGCTTTCTTT. Amino acids: CASSLGGRVNTEAFF.

The genes are TRBV6-5 and TRBJ2-7; perhaps TRBD2 as D (5 bases). V was clipped by 6 bases and J by 2 bases, with 14 bases between them. The CDR3 covers 14 residues. Germline loops: CDR1 MNHEY, CDR2 SVGAGI. The CDR3, as DNA: TGTGCCAGCAGATCACAGAGCGGAGCCTACGAGCAGTACTTC. It codes for CASRSQSGAYEQYF.

V gene TRBV9 combines with J gene TRBJ2-7; TRBD1 matches 10 bases. V lost 4 bases and J lost 12; bases outside the gene matches: 13. The CDR3 is made up of 14 amino acids. Germline V gene lookup returns CDR1 SGDLS and CDR2 YYNGEE. The CDR3 bases are TGTGCCAGCAGCCCGACAGGGGGCGCCCCGAAGGTGTACTTC. Translated, it gives CASSPTGGAPKVYF.

J is TRBJ2-2 and V is TRBV7-2; tentative D call: TRBD1 (6 bases). Germline V gives CDR1 SGHTA, CDR2 FQGNSA. CDR3 size: 13 residues. V dropped 5 bases and J dropped 6 bases, with 10 bases sitting between them. CDR3 DNA: TGTGCCAGCAGCCTCAACAGGGCCGGGGAGCTGTTTTTT. Protein sequence: CASSLNRAGELFF.

This clone was seen only a few times. V gene TRBV18 combines with J gene TRBJ1-3, with D maybe TRBD1 (6 bases). There are 12 residues in the CDR3. V was cut by 3 bases and J by 10 bases, with 10 bases left in between. In germline, CDR1 is KGHSH, CDR2 LQKENI. CDR3 in amino acids: CASSPPGQTIYF. CDR3 coding DNA: TGTGCCAGCTCACCCCCGGGACAAACCATATATTTT.

The rearrangement joins TRBV2 to TRBJ1-5; 9 nucleotides agree with TRBD1. The CDR3 runs 15 residues. J lost 6 bases, V lost 6 bases, and 9 bases had no gene match. Germline assignment: CDR1 SNHLY and CDR2 FYNNEI. The CDR3 region is CASRSLQGAPQPQHF. Here the CDR3 DNA reads TGTGCCAGCAGAAGTCTACAGGGGGCTCCTCAGCCCCAGCATTTT.

The chain combines TRBV7-3 with TRBJ2-5; D is ambiguous. Trimming stripped 3 bases from V and 5 bases from J, with 16 bases between. In germline, CDR1 is SGHTA, CDR2 FQGTGA. There are 15 residues in the CDR3. The CDR3 loop is CASSFASGRSETQYF. The CDR3 bases are TGTGCCAGCAGCTTCGCCTCGGGTAGAAGTGAGACCCAGTACTTC. The full variable domain, its missing parts supplied by reference TRBV7-3 and TRBJ2-5, is GAGVSQTPSNKVTEKGKYVELRCDPISGHTALYWYRQSLGQGPEFLIYFQGTGAADDSGLPNDRFFAVRPEGSVSTLKIQRTERGDSAVYLCASSFASGRSETQYFGPGTRLLVL.

The chain links TRBV5-1 to TRBJ2-5; 9 bases line up with TRBD1. Germline-derived CDR1 and CDR2 are SGHRS and YFSETQ. The length of the CDR3 is 15 residues. Germline trimming cut 4 bases from V and 1 base from J; bases unmatched to any gene: 5. As DNA, the CDR3 is TGCGCCAGCAGCCCGACAGGGGGTAGCCAAGAGACCCAGTACTTC. Protein product: CASSPTGGSQETQYF.

The J gene is TRBJ2-7, the V gene TRBV28; TRBD2 matches 7 bases. The junction had 8 bases not matched to a gene; V was cut back by 6 bases and J by 0 bases. CDR1 MDHEN and CDR2 SYDVKM come from the germline V gene. The CDR3 has 15 residues. The CDR3 spells CASRSPGGSSYEQYF. The CDR3 DNA follows: TGTGCCAGCAGGTCTCCGGGGGGTAGCTCCTACGAGCAGTACTTC.

The V gene is TRBV24-1, the J gene TRBJ2-3, with 14 nucleotides matching TRBD2. Trimming at V came to 7 bases and at J to 6 bases, leaving 8 bases not matched to a gene. Per the germline V gene, CDR1 is KGHDR and CDR2 is SFDVKD. This CDR3 spans 16 amino acids. CDR3 in amino acids: CATSGTSGGVLDTQYF. In DNA, the CDR3 is TGTGCCACCAGCGGGACTAGCGGGGGAGTTTTGGATACGCAGTATTTT.

The chain employs TRBV6-1 and TRBJ1-6; the D gene is possibly TRBD1 (5 bases). This CDR3 is 16 amino acids long. Germline CDR1 is MNHNS and CDR2 is SASEGT. The V and J ends lost 1 base and 4 bases respectively, with 11 bases between them. The CDR3 DNA reads TGTGCCAGCAGTGAAGATATACAGGCTTATAATTCACCCCTCCACTTT. Translation gives CASSEDIQAYNSPLHF.

The V gene is TRBV18, the J gene TRBJ2-5; 11 nucleotides agree with TRBD2. This CDR3 has 18 amino acids. The ends lost 2 bases at V and 7 bases at J; junction bases unmatched: 15. The germline gives CDR1 KGHSH, CDR2 LQKENI. CDR3 DNA sequence: TGTGCCAGCTCACCAGAGTTCGATCGACTAGCGGGGATGGGGACCCAGTACTTC. This encodes CASSPEFDRLAGMGTQYF.

The J gene is TRBJ1-1, the V gene TRBV7-8; D may be TRBD1 (5 bases). The ends were cut back, 1 base at V and 1 base at J, with 7 bases in the middle. Germline CDR1 is SGHVS and CDR2 is FQNEAQ. This CDR3 has 14 amino acids. CDR3 sequence reads: CASSLGGENTEAFF. The CDR3 nucleotides read TGTGCCAGCAGCTTAGGGGGGGAGAACACTGAAGCTTTCTTT.

V and J are TRBV5-4 and TRBJ2-3, with D possibly matching TRBD2 (6 bases). This CDR3 spans 14 amino acids. The germline V gene encodes CDR1 SGHNT and CDR2 YYREEE (reference sequence). V lost 0 bases, J lost 8 bases, and 13 bases lay in between. CDR3: CASSLEPLAGTQYF. CDR3 DNA: TGTGCCAGCAGCTTGGAACCACTAGCCGGTACGCAGTATTTT.

The genes are TRBV5-1 and TRBJ1-1; D might be TRBD1 (6 bases). The germline CDR1 and CDR2 sequences are SGHRS and YFSETQ. The CDR3 length is 13 residues. V lost 1 base, J lost 7 bases, and 11 bases lay in between. CDR3 residues: CASSLLSGDEAFF. CDR3 DNA: TGCGCCAGCAGCTTGTTATCAGGGGATGAAGCTTTCTTT.

The chain uses TRBV15 and TRBJ2-7; a weak D match, TRBD2 (6 bases). The CDR3 spans 15 residues. Germline V lookup: CDR1 LNHNV, CDR2 YYDKDF (reference sequence). Between the trimmed V and J ends, which lost 3 bases and 3 bases, there was a span of 15 bases. The CDR3 reads CATSSGEADVYEQYF. The CDR3 DNA sequence: TGTGCCACCAGCAGCGGGGAGGCGGACGTCTACGAGCAGTACTTC.

The V and J genes are TRBV6-5 and TRBJ2-4; 7 positions agree with TRBD1. Germline V CDR1 and CDR2: MNHEY, SVGAGI. V dropped 5 bases and J dropped 8; count of bases not matched to a gene: 6. This CDR3 has 13 residues. CDR3 nucleotides: TGTGCCAGCAGTCCTACAGGGGTGGACATTCAGTACTTC. Its protein is CASSPTGVDIQYF.

This chain joins TRBV27 and TRBJ1-5; D is unclear. Germline CDR1 and CDR2: MNHEY and SMNVEV (reference sequence). This CDR3 spans 13 amino acids. Trimming stripped 3 bases from V and 6 bases from J, with 9 bases between. CDR3 region: CASSLRESQPQHF. In DNA, the CDR3 is TGTGCCAGCAGTTTGCGGGAAAGTCAGCCCCAGCATTTT.

The rearrangement joins TRBV4-1 to TRBJ1-5; D call uncertain. Trimming removed 1 base at V and 2 bases at J, with 12 bases between. Germline CDR1 is MGHRA and CDR2 is YSYEKL. This CDR3 region has 16 residues. The CDR3 DNA follows: TGCGCCAGCAGCCAAGCCTCGAGGATGGGCAATCAGCCCCAGCATTTT. Translated, it gives CASSQASRMGNQPQHF.